Listed below are T cell receptor beta chains from one sample, sequenced in a study of tumor-infiltrating lymphocytes in localized non-small cell lung cancer. Sequencing was performed with immunoSEQ multiplex PCR; in TCRdb, only in-frame clones are kept and a portion is missing. Among about 12,000 clones listed, about nine tenths were seen once. Sequenced material: lung tumor tissue. The receptors were gathered from a human donor with non-small cell lung cancer. The CDR3 runs from the conserved cysteine through the conserved F or W. Each record gives: clone size, J gene, V gene, D gene, CDR3 DNA, CDR3 protein. D genes are given only for firm matches. Not every row has a clone size; where given, it reads once, few, many or a size class.

clone size: NA
J gene: TRBJ2-3
V gene: TRBV5-1
D gene: TRBD2
CDR3 DNA: TGCGCCAGCAGCACCGAACTAGCGGGAGGGCCGGGTACAGATACGCAGTATTTT
CDR3 protein: CASSTELAGGPGTDTQYF

clone size: NA
J gene: TRBJ2-3
V gene: TRBV7-8
D gene: NA
CDR3 DNA: TGTGCCAGCAGCGTGTCAGATACGCAGTATTTT
CDR3 protein: CASSVSDTQYF

clone size: once
J gene: TRBJ2-3
V gene: TRBV6-6
D gene: NA
CDR3 DNA: TGTGCCAGCAGTTACTCGTCGGTGAACACAGATACGCAGTATTTT
CDR3 protein: CASSYSSVNTDTQYF

clone size: NA
J gene: TRBJ1-1
V gene: TRBV10-3
D gene: TRBD1
CDR3 DNA: TGTGCCATCAGAATTCAGGGGGCAGACACTGAAGCTTTCTTT
CDR3 protein: CAIRIQGADTEAFF

clone size: once
J gene: TRBJ2-1
V gene: TRBV10-1
D gene: NA
CDR3 DNA: TGCGCCAGCAGTGAATTGGGGAACCGGCAGTTCTTC
CDR3 protein: CASSELGNRQFF

clone size: few
J gene: TRBJ2-2
V gene: TRBV6-1
D gene: TRBD2
CDR3 DNA: TGTGCCAGCAGTGAACACCGACTAGCGGGAGCCGGGGAGCTGTTTTTT
CDR3 protein: CASSEHRLAGAGELFF

clone size: NA
J gene: TRBJ2-5
V gene: TRBV6-1
D gene: NA
CDR3 DNA: TGTGCCGGGGGCAGGGAGACCCAGTACTTC
CDR3 protein: CAGGRETQYF

clone size: NA
J gene: TRBJ2-7
V gene: TRBV5-1
D gene: NA
CDR3 DNA: TGCGCCAGCAGCGCTTCGGGACCAACTATTGGAGAGCAGTACTTC
CDR3 protein: CASSASGPTIGEQYF

clone size: NA
J gene: TRBJ2-1
V gene: TRBV2
D gene: NA
CDR3 DNA: TGTGCCAGCAGTGAAGAGGGGGGGGTCTACAATGAGCAGTTCTTC
CDR3 protein: CASSEEGGVYNEQFF

clone size: once
J gene: TRBJ2-7
V gene: TRBV2
D gene: TRBD1
CDR3 DNA: TGTGCCAGCAGTCTAGCCGGACAGGGTATCCACGAGCAGTACTTC
CDR3 protein: CASSLAGQGIHEQYF

clone size: NA
J gene: TRBJ2-3
V gene: TRBV5-1
D gene: TRBD2
CDR3 DNA: TGCGCCAGCAGCTTGGGACTAGCGGGTCGTGGAAGAGATACGCAGTATTTT
CDR3 protein: CASSLGLAGRGRDTQYF

clone size: NA
J gene: TRBJ2-3
V gene: TRBV5-6
D gene: NA
CDR3 DNA: TGTGCCAGCCTCTACTTATCCCTAGAACGCACAGATACGCAGTATTTT
CDR3 protein: CASLYLSLERTDTQYF

clone size: NA
J gene: TRBJ2-1
V gene: TRBV5-4
D gene: NA
CDR3 DNA: TGTGCCAGCAGCTTGGTATCGCGGGTTGAGCAGTTCTTC
CDR3 protein: CASSLVSRVEQFF

clone size: NA
J gene: TRBJ2-5
V gene: TRBV19
D gene: TRBD1
CDR3 DNA: TGTGCCAGTAGGCCGGGACAGGCGTTACCACAGAAAGAGACCCAGTACTTC
CDR3 protein: CASRPGQALPQKETQYF

clone size: NA
J gene: TRBJ1-1
V gene: TRBV4-1
D gene: NA
CDR3 DNA: TGCGCCAGCAGCCAAGTTGGGGACACTGAAGCTTTCTTT
CDR3 protein: CASSQVGDTEAFF

clone size: NA
J gene: TRBJ2-4
V gene: TRBV10-1
D gene: NA
CDR3 DNA: TGCGCCAGCAGACCTGACACGGAAAACATTCAGTACTTC
CDR3 protein: CASRPDTENIQYF

clone size: NA
J gene: TRBJ1-2
V gene: TRBV19
D gene: TRBD1
CDR3 DNA: TGTGCCAGCGACGCAGGACAGGGTTTTGACTACACCTTC
CDR3 protein: CASDAGQGFDYTF

clone size: NA
J gene: TRBJ2-7
V gene: TRBV4-1
D gene: NA
CDR3 DNA: TGCGCCAGCAGCCAATACCAGGGGGGGACCTCCTACGAGCAGTACTTC
CDR3 protein: CASSQYQGGTSYEQYF

clone size: once
J gene: TRBJ2-3
V gene: TRBV7-6
D gene: TRBD2
CDR3 DNA: TGTGCCAGCAGCTTAGGGGGGACTACCACAGATACGCAGTATTTT
CDR3 protein: CASSLGGTTTDTQYF

clone size: NA
J gene: TRBJ2-1
V gene: TRBV5-6
D gene: NA
CDR3 DNA: TGTGCCAGCAGCTTGGTCGAATACTCCTACAATGAGCAGTTCTTC
CDR3 protein: CASSLVEYSYNEQFF

clone size: once
J gene: TRBJ1-1
V gene: TRBV5-7
D gene: TRBD1
CDR3 DNA: TGTGCCAGCAGCGAAGACAGGGCCACTGAAGCTTTCTTT
CDR3 protein: CASSEDRATEAFF

clone size: NA
J gene: TRBJ2-7
V gene: TRBV14
D gene: TRBD2
CDR3 DNA: TGTGCCAGCAGCCAAGGGACTAGCGGGAGGAAGAACGAGCAGTACTTC
CDR3 protein: CASSQGTSGRKNEQYF

clone size: NA
J gene: TRBJ1-4
V gene: TRBV5-1
D gene: NA
CDR3 DNA: TGCGCCAGCAGCTTGGGCGGGGACGTAGGTGAAAAACTGTTTTTT
CDR3 protein: CASSLGGDVGEKLFF

clone size: NA
J gene: TRBJ2-5
V gene: TRBV5-6
D gene: TRBD1
CDR3 DNA: TGTGCCAGCAGCTTGGACAGGGGGCAAGAGACCCAGTACTTC
CDR3 protein: CASSLDRGQETQYF

clone size: NA
J gene: TRBJ2-3
V gene: TRBV11-1
D gene: NA
CDR3 DNA: TGTGCCAGCAGCTTAGGAACTTTTACAGATACGCAGTATTTT
CDR3 protein: CASSLGTFTDTQYF

clone size: NA
J gene: TRBJ1-3
V gene: TRBV5-1
D gene: TRBD1
CDR3 DNA: TGCGCCAGCAGCTATACAGGGGGCTGGGAAAACACCATATATTTT
CDR3 protein: CASSYTGGWENTIYF

clone size: NA
J gene: TRBJ2-5
V gene: TRBV2
D gene: NA
CDR3 DNA: TGTGCCAGCAGCACCGGGTTCAGTGGGGAGACCCAGTACTTC
CDR3 protein: CASSTGFSGETQYF

clone size: NA
J gene: TRBJ2-7
V gene: TRBV6-5
D gene: NA
CDR3 DNA: TGTGCCAGCGGAAGGGGAGGCGCGTACTACGAGCAGTACTTC
CDR3 protein: CASGRGGAYYEQYF

clone size: NA
J gene: TRBJ2-5
V gene: TRBV6-6
D gene: TRBD2
CDR3 DNA: TGTGCCAGCAGTGACGGGACTAGCGGACCTGAGACCCAGTACTTC
CDR3 protein: CASSDGTSGPETQYF

clone size: NA
J gene: TRBJ1-1
V gene: TRBV2
D gene: TRBD1
CDR3 DNA: TGTGCCAGCAGTCGACAGGGGGGAACGAACACTGAAGCTTTCTTT
CDR3 protein: CASSRQGGTNTEAFF

clone size: NA
J gene: TRBJ1-4
V gene: TRBV5-1
D gene: NA
CDR3 DNA: TGCGCCAGCAGCTTGGGCCCCCCCGGCCGGACCCCTAATGAAAAACTGTTTTTT
CDR3 protein: CASSLGPPGRTPNEKLFF

clone size: NA
J gene: TRBJ2-7
V gene: TRBV28
D gene: NA
CDR3 DNA: TGTGCCAGCAGTTTACCTAGCAACTACGAGCAGTACTTC
CDR3 protein: CASSLPSNYEQYF

clone size: NA
J gene: TRBJ2-5
V gene: TRBV9
D gene: TRBD1
CDR3 DNA: TGTGCCAGCAGCGAGGGGGCGTACCAAGAGACCCAGTACTTC
CDR3 protein: CASSEGAYQETQYF

clone size: NA
J gene: TRBJ1-4
V gene: TRBV14
D gene: NA
CDR3 DNA: TGTGCCAGCAGCCAAGATGACGGTAATGAAAAACTGTTTTTT
CDR3 protein: CASSQDDGNEKLFF

clone size: NA
J gene: TRBJ1-1
V gene: TRBV25-1
D gene: NA
CDR3 DNA: TGTGCCAGCAACCAGGACGGACACCTCACTGAAGCTTTCTTT
CDR3 protein: CASNQDGHLTEAFF

clone size: few
J gene: TRBJ2-1
V gene: TRBV10-2
D gene: TRBD2
CDR3 DNA: TGCGCCAGCAGTGGGGACTATAGCGGCGAGCAGTTCTTC
CDR3 protein: CASSGDYSGEQFF

clone size: NA
J gene: TRBJ2-5
V gene: TRBV5-1
D gene: TRBD1
CDR3 DNA: TGCGCCAGCTCCAGGCAGGGGGCAGGAGAGACCCAGTACTTC
CDR3 protein: CASSRQGAGETQYF

clone size: NA
J gene: TRBJ2-5
V gene: TRBV6-1
D gene: NA
CDR3 DNA: TGTGCCAGCCGCTTGGACAGTCACCAAGAGACCCAGTACTTC
CDR3 protein: CASRLDSHQETQYF

clone size: NA
J gene: TRBJ2-7
V gene: TRBV27
D gene: NA
CDR3 DNA: TGTGCCAGCAGTTCCCTGCTTTCTCCGACACTAGGCGTAGTATACGAGCAGTACTTC
CDR3 protein: CASSSLLSPTLGVVYEQYF

clone size: NA
J gene: TRBJ1-4
V gene: TRBV2
D gene: NA
CDR3 DNA: TGTGCCAGCATCCGGACGCAAGCAACTAATGAAAAACTGTTTTTT
CDR3 protein: CASIRTQATNEKLFF

clone size: NA
J gene: TRBJ1-2
V gene: TRBV6-6
D gene: TRBD1
CDR3 DNA: TGTGCCAGCAGCTCGGGACAGGGGTTTGCTAACTATGGCTACACCTTC
CDR3 protein: CASSSGQGFANYGYTF

clone size: NA
J gene: TRBJ2-1
V gene: TRBV5-4
D gene: TRBD2
CDR3 DNA: TGTGCCAGCAGCGCCGGGACTAGCGGGATTAGTGAGCAGTTCTTC
CDR3 protein: CASSAGTSGISEQFF

clone size: NA
J gene: TRBJ1-3
V gene: TRBV6-5
D gene: NA
CDR3 DNA: TGTGCCAGCAGGTCCTCTGGAAACACCATATATTTT
CDR3 protein: CASRSSGNTIYF

clone size: NA
J gene: TRBJ1-2
V gene: TRBV4-1
D gene: TRBD1
CDR3 DNA: TGCGCCAGCAGCCAAGGAGAGGGACAGGGAGACACCACCTTC
CDR3 protein: CASSQGEGQGDTTF

clone size: NA
J gene: TRBJ2-6
V gene: TRBV6-1
D gene: TRBD2
CDR3 DNA: TGTGCCAGCAGTGAAGGGGGGGGGAGCTACATTTCTGGGGCCAACGTCCTGACTTTC
CDR3 protein: CASSEGGGSYISGANVLTF

clone size: NA
J gene: TRBJ2-7
V gene: TRBV7-8
D gene: TRBD2
CDR3 DNA: TGTGCCAGCAGCATTCGGACTAGCGGGCGCTCTTTACCCTACGAGCAGTACTTC
CDR3 protein: CASSIRTSGRSLPYEQYF

clone size: NA
J gene: TRBJ2-7
V gene: TRBV9
D gene: TRBD2
CDR3 DNA: TGTGCCAGCACCTCAGAGGGGACTAGGTCCTACGAGCAGTACTTC
CDR3 protein: CASTSEGTRSYEQYF

clone size: once
J gene: TRBJ1-1
V gene: TRBV6-6
D gene: NA
CDR3 DNA: TGTGCCAGCACCCCCGGGACGGCGAACACTGAAGCTTTCTTT
CDR3 protein: CASTPGTANTEAFF